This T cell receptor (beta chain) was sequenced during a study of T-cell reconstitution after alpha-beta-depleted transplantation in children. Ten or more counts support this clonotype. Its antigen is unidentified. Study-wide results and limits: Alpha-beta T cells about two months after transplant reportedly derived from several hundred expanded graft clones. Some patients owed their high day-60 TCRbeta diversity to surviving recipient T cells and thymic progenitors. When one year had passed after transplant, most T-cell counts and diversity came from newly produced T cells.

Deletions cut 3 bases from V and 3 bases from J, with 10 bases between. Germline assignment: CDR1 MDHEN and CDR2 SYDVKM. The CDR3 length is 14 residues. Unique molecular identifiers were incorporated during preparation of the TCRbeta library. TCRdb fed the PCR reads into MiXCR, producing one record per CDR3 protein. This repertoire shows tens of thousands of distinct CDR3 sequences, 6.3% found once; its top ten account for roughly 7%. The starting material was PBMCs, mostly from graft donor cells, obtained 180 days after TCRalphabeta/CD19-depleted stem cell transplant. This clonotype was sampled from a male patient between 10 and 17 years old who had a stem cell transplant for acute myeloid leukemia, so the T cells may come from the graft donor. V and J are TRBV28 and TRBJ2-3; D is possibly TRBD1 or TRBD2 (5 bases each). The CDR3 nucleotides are TGTGCCAGCAGTTTCGGCAGGGAGACAGATACGCAGTATTTT. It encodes CASSFGRETDTQYF.